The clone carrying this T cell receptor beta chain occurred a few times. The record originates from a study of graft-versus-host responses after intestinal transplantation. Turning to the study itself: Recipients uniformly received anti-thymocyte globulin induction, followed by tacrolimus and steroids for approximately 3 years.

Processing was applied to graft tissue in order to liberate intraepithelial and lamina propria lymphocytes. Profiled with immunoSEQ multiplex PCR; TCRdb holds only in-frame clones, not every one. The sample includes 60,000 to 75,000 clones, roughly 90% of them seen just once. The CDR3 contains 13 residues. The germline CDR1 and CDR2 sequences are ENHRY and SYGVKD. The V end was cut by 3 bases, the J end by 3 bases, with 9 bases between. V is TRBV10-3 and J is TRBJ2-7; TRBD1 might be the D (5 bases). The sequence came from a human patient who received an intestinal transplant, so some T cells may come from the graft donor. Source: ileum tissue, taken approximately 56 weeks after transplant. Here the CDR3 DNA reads TGTGCCATCAGTGAAGGCAGGGACTACGAGCAGTACTTC. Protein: CAISEGRDYEQYF.